The present entry profiles one T cell receptor delta chain with its context. No antigen is known for it. A far more abundant clone sits one base away, making this likely a read error. The reads were generated on an Illumina MiSeq. In the source study's methods: To analyze publicity, the Vgamma9Vdelta2 and nonVgamma9Vdelta2 bulk CDR3 files from each subject were merged so that every subject had one combined repertoire. CDR3 publicity was given a score from 0 to 19 by checking each amino acid sequence across 9 single-cell datasets and 10 bulk repertoires with base R and dplyr. TCRdb called clones afresh from the public reads with CATT; identical DNA rows were later merged. TCRdb assigned the V and J calls; the authors' analysis was not used. The sample yields more than 1,500 delta-chain clones; 20% to 30% were counted once. The top ten constitute roughly 4.3% of the sample. For staining, thymocytes received Zombie NIR viability dye along with antibodies against CD3 (UCHT1), TCRgammadelta (11F2), TCRVgamma9 (IMMU360) and TCRVdelta2 (IMMU389). Bulk TRD and TRG CDR3 repertoires were generated separately from sorted Vgamma9Vdelta2 and nonVgamma9Vdelta2 gammadelta thymocytes of human fetal and pediatric thymuses. Pediatric thymus tissue was obtained in Belgium from children undergoing cardiac surgery. The pediatric thymus donors in the study ranged in age from roughly 1 to 12 years. Thymic cell suspensions were made from fetal and post-natal thymuses as previously described. NonVgamma9Vdelta2 thymocytes were sorted as CD3+ gammadeltaTCR+ cells that did not have the Vgamma9+Vdelta2+ phenotype. Cell sorting was done on a FACS Aria III cell sorter (BD Biosciences).

Reading the germline V gene gives CDR1 GEAIGNYY and CDR2 EKD. The CDR3 has 25 amino acids, counting the end cysteine and phenylalanine. Left in the record is the CDR3 DNA by itself, 75 bases read in frame from the first base. For this chain, trimming is 3 bases at the V end and 0 bases at the J end, and the number of junction bases without a gene match is 34. These data belong to a study of fetal and pediatric gammadelta thymocytes (dated by TCRdb to between 2020 and 2023). Concerning the study at large: The bulk gammadelta thymocyte repertoires, which combined previously published data with newly generated, unpublished data, were used to reinforce a single-cell study of gammadelta thymocyte development. In total, the bulk gammadelta thymocyte repertoire set covered around ten subjects, made up of 7 pediatric thymus donors and 3 fetal thymus donors. Unpublished data were combined with previously published data (refs 27,28) to make up the bulk gammadelta thymocyte repertoires. To increase subject numbers and strengthen the CDR3 publicity analysis, bulk TCR repertoire data were added.

Points the paper makes about the study in general: Compared with post-natal repertoires, fetal gammadelta thymocyte repertoires had previously been reported to be enriched for TRDV2, TRGV8 and TRGV9 usage, low N additions and public CDR3s.

The sequenced sample was non-Vgamma9Vdelta2 gamma-delta T cells from the thymus. The cell subset or site label corresponds to: CD3+gammadeltaTCR+ thymocytes not co-expressing Vgamma9 and Vdelta2. Recombination connected TRDV2 to TRDJ1; TRDD3 fits 9 bases in the junction. The TCR was taken from a child who underwent cardiac surgery and was recorded as healthy. In nucleotide form, the sequence is TGTGCCTGTGACGCAACTCGACTACAACCCGGTACTGGGGGAAAGAAGCCCGGGTACACCGATAAACTCATCTTT. Translated, it gives CACDATRLQPGTGGKKPGYTDKLIF.